One sample yielded the 30 T cell receptor beta chains listed below, sequenced in a study of molecular identifiers for immune sequencing clone quantification. A single record per CDR3 protein comes from TCRdb applying MiXCR to the PCR reads. In the table there are around 320,000 distinct CDR3 sequences, roughly 24% of which are singletons. The sample was naive CD8+ T cells from blood, with Jurkat cell RNA spiked in. Subset described: FACS-sorted CD8+CD4-CCR7+CD45RA+ naive T cells. Receptors were obtained from a human donor in good health. Some libraries in this study had Jurkat cell RNA spiked in.

With respect to this clonotype: This likely comes from a read error, as the CDR3 has no conserved phenylalanine or tryptophan at its end. No DNA is shown, since the ends of the CDR3 on it are uncertain; the CDR3 is the one TCRdb lists. V gene TRBV7-9 combines with J gene TRBJ2-3; TRBD2 is the table's D call, not checked against the DNA. Per the germline V gene, CDR1 is SEHNR and CDR2 is FQNEAQ (reference sequence). The CDR3 sequence runs 17 residues, both termini included. The CDR3 spells CASSLAFRLDTPYKLFI.

The rearrangement links TRBV20-1 to TRBJ1-3, with D uncertain. Trimming removed 1 base at V and 0 bases at J, with 16 bases between. Germline lookup yields CDR1 DFQATT and CDR2 SNEGSKA (reference sequence). The CDR3 covers 17 residues. The CDR3 nucleotides are TGCAGTGCTAGAGGACTCAAGCTTGGCCCCTCTGGAAACACCATATATTTT. Protein sequence: CSARGLKLGPSGNTIYF.

V gene TRBV3-1 combines with J gene TRBJ1-1; no clear D gene. The CDR3 extends over 16 amino acids. Trimming removed 6 bases from V and 1 base from J, with 18 bases in between. The germline CDR1 and CDR2 sequences are LGHDT and YNNKEL (reference sequence). As DNA, the CDR3 is TGTGCCAGCAGGCAAACCGGGGTAGCACGGAACACTGAAGCTTTCTTT. Protein: CASRQTGVARNTEAFF.

This clonotype occurred a few times. This chain connects TRBV5-1 to TRBJ2-4; possible D gene TRBD2, 6 bases. Germline V lookup: CDR1 SGHRS, CDR2 YFSETQ. The CDR3 covers 15 residues. Trimming pared 0 bases from V and 5 bases from J, leaving 12 bases between. The CDR3 bases are TGCGCCAGCAGCTTGGGCGGGATTGCCGAAAACATTCAGTACTTC. This sequence encodes CASSLGGIAENIQYF. Full variable domain (remainder filled in from reference TRBV5-1 and TRBJ2-4): KAGVTQTPRYLIKTRGQQVTLSCSPISGHRSVSWYQQTPGQGLQFLFEYFSETQRNKGNFPGRFSGRQFSNSRSEMNVSTLELGDSALYLCASSLGGIAENIQYFGAGTRLSVL.

This clonotype was recorded at least ten times. This chain links TRBV9 with TRBJ2-7, with 12 bases identical to TRBD2. J lost 7 bases, V lost 4 bases, and 9 bases had no gene match. Germline values: CDR1 SGDLS, CDR2 YYNGEE. This CDR3 has 15 residues. DNA for the CDR3: TGTGCCAGCAGCCCCGGCCCGACTAGCGGGGGAGAGCAGTACTTC. Its translation: CASSPGPTSGGEQYF. The whole variable domain, remainder taken from reference TRBV9 and TRBJ2-7, is DSGVTQTPKHLITATGQRVTLRCSPRSGDLSVYWYQQSLDQGLQFLIQYYNGEERAKGNILERFSAQQFPDLHSELNLSSLELGDSALYFCASSPGPTSGGEQYFGPGTRLTVT.

This clonotype was counted at least ten times. The chain uses TRBV20-1 and TRBJ2-5, with 10 nucleotides matching TRBD2. The length of the CDR3 is 17 residues. The ends lost 1 base at V and 4 bases at J; junction bases unmatched: 12. Germline CDR1 DFQATT, CDR2 SNEGSKA (reference sequence). The CDR3 spells CSARGTRSGGALETQYF. The CDR3 DNA is TGCAGTGCTAGAGGGACTAGAAGCGGGGGGGCCTTAGAGACCCAGTACTTC.

About this clonotype: A read error may account for a junction end that differs from germline. The genes are TRBV19 and TRBJ2-7; either TRBD1 or TRBD2 may fit D (6 bases each). The CDR3 runs to 13 residues. Germline V gene data show CDR1 as LNHDA and CDR2 as SQIVND (reference sequence). DNA of the CDR3: TGTGCCAGTAGTTATAGCGGCCCGGGGGCGCCGTCCTTC. Protein: CASSYSGPGAPSF.

This chain uses TRBV4-3 with TRBJ1-1, with D possibly TRBD1 on 6 matching bases. Germline assignment: CDR1 LGHNA and CDR2 YSLEER. Trimming stripped 1 base from V and 0 bases from J, with 12 bases between. The CDR3 extends over 16 amino acids. DNA for the CDR3: TGCGCCAGCAGCCAAGTGCTGGACAGCCTGAACACTGAAGCTTTCTTT. It is translated as CASSQVLDSLNTEAFF.

This chain links TRBV7-2 with TRBJ2-1; 7 bases fit TRBD1. Germline V gives CDR1 SGHTA, CDR2 FQGNSA. The CDR3 is made up of 14 amino acids. V lost 5 bases and J lost 8; bases outside the gene matches: 9. In nucleotides, the CDR3 is TGTGCCAGCAGCCCAGACAGGGTTCACGATGAGCAGTTCTTC. This codes for CASSPDRVHDEQFF. Based on the CDR3 plus reference TRBV7-2 and TRBJ2-1, the full variable domain is GAGVSQSPSNKVTEKGKDVELRCDPISGHTALYWYRQSLGQGLEFLIYFQGNSAPDKSGLPSDRFSAERTGGSVSTLTIQRTQQEDSAVYLCASSPDRVHDEQFFGPGTRLTVL.

The CDR3 loop is CASSPRRGPDEQYF. The DNA for the CDR3 is TGTGCCAGTAGTCCTCGTAGGGGCCCAGACGAGCAGTACTTC. The chain couples TRBV19 to TRBJ2-7; TRBD1 is a possible D gene (5 bases). The V gene lost 5 bases and the J gene lost 5 bases, with 16 bases spanning the gap. The CDR3 length is 14 residues. The germline V gene encodes CDR1 LNHDA and CDR2 SQIVND (reference sequence).

This clonotype was observed a handful of times. The J gene is TRBJ2-2, the V gene TRBV2; D perhaps matches TRBD2 (6 bases). This CDR3 region has 14 residues. CDR1 is SNHLY, CDR2 FYNNEI, per germline. V was cut by 10 bases and J by 4 bases, with 16 bases left in between. This CDR3 reads CANERQGGTGELFF. The CDR3 coding sequence is TGTGCCAACGAAAGGCAGGGAGGCACCGGGGAGCTGTTTTTT.

This clonotype was seen at least ten times. The gene calls are TRBV12-3 or TRBV12-4 and TRBJ1-5; maybe TRBD1 (6 bases). This CDR3 has 14 amino acids. Trimming removed 2 bases from V and 6 bases from J, with 11 bases in between. CDR3 bases: TGTGCCAGCAGTTTATCGGACAGAACTCAGCCCCAGCATTTT. Its translation: CASSLSDRTQPQHF.

J is TRBJ2-7 and V is TRBV19, with 9 bases matching TRBD1. This CDR3 comprises 16 residues. V lost 3 bases, J lost 2 bases, and 8 bases stayed unmatched. Per germline, CDR1 LNHDA and CDR2 SQIVND (reference sequence). The CDR3 region is CASSIWRQGGTYEQYF. CDR3 bases: TGTGCCAGTAGTATCTGGAGACAGGGGGGAACCTACGAGCAGTACTTC.

This clonotype was recorded at least ten times. The chain couples TRBV6-2 or TRBV6-3 to TRBJ2-2; D not certain. Germline V gives CDR1 MNHEY, CDR2 SVGEGT. Deletions cut 7 bases from V and 0 bases from J, with 6 bases between. This CDR3 has 13 residues. CDR3 loop: CASMEPNTGELFF. For the CDR3, the DNA is TGTGCCAGCATGGAGCCGAACACCGGGGAGCTGTTTTTT.

The CDR3 sequence is CASSQRILAGGYEQYF. CDR3 DNA: TGTGCCAGCAGCCAGCGTATTTTAGCGGGAGGTTACGAGCAGTACTTC. V usage is TRBV12-3 or TRBV12-4 and J usage is TRBJ2-7; TRBD2 matches 10 bases. Trimming took 6 bases from V and 4 from J; bases not matched to a gene: 12. The CDR3 loop spans 16 amino acids.

In its sample, this clonotype was seen a few times. The chain employs TRBV6-1 and TRBJ1-4; no reliable D call. Trimming took 4 bases from V and 4 from J, leaving 10 bases between them. Germline loops: CDR1 MNHNS, CDR2 SASEGT. The CDR3 spans 14 residues. The CDR3 loop reads CASSADDLNEKLFF. In DNA, the CDR3 is TGTGCCAGCAGTGCGGACGACCTTAATGAAAAACTGTTTTTT.

The V gene is TRBV30, the J gene TRBJ2-5; D call uncertain. Trimming stripped 4 bases from V and 0 bases from J, with 9 bases between. Germline CDR1 reads GTSNPN; CDR2 reads SVGIG (reference sequence). This CDR3 spans 13 amino acids. In DNA, the CDR3 is TGTGCCTGGATGGCACGCTACCAAGAGACCCAGTACTTC. Its protein is CAWMARYQETQYF.

J is TRBJ2-3 and V is TRBV7-9; D might be TRBD2 (5 bases). CDR1 SEHNR and CDR2 FQNEAQ come from the germline V gene (reference sequence). Between the trimmed V and J ends, which lost 0 bases and 5 bases, there was a span of 15 bases. The CDR3 runs to 16 residues. The CDR3, as DNA: TGTGCCAGCAGCTTAGCGGACCAATCCGGGGTAGATACGCAGTATTTT. Translated, it gives CASSLADQSGVDTQYF. Full variable domain (rest looked up from reference TRBV7-9 and TRBJ2-3): DTGVSQNPRHKITKRGQNVTFRCDPISEHNRLYWYRQTLGQGPEFLTYFQNEAQLEKSRLLSDRFSAERPKGSFSTLEIQRTEQGDSAMYLCASSLADQSGVDTQYFGPGTRLTVL.

The rearrangement uses TRBV30 and TRBJ2-3, with D possibly being TRBD2 (6 bases). CDR1 and CDR2 (germline): GTSNPN, SVGIG (reference sequence). The CDR3 loop spans 13 amino acids. Trimming removed 5 bases at V and 0 bases at J, with 9 bases between. CDR3 nucleotide sequence: TGTGCCTGGGGCGGGACGAGCACAGATACGCAGTATTTT. It codes for CAWGGTSTDTQYF.

This clonotype showed up many times. This chain links TRBV9 with TRBJ1-1; possible D gene TRBD1, 6 bases. This CDR3 is built from 13 residues. Germline-derived CDR1 and CDR2 are SGDLS and YYNGEE. V gave up 3 bases and J gave up 5 bases, with 11 bases separating them. As DNA, the CDR3 is TGTGCCAGCAGCGGAAACAGGGTGACTGAAGCTTTCTTT. Its translation: CASSGNRVTEAFF. Variable domain in full (rest from reference TRBV9 and TRBJ1-1): DSGVTQTPKHLITATGQRVTLRCSPRSGDLSVYWYQQSLDQGLQFLIQYYNGEERAKGNILERFSAQQFPDLHSELNLSSLELGDSALYFCASSGNRVTEAFFGQGTRLTVV.

A remark on this clonotype: The junction departs from the called germline gene at one end, perhaps through a read error. This chain connects TRBV20-1 to TRBJ2-3; the match to TRBD2 covers 12 bases. CDR3 length equals 17 residues. Germline V gene data show CDR1 as DFQATT and CDR2 as SNEGSKA (reference sequence). CDR3 protein: CSASPLLAGGMPDPQSF. The CDR3 DNA reads as TGCAGTGCTAGCCCTTTACTAGCGGGGGGTATGCCAGATCCGCAGTCTTTT.

This clonotype occurred many times. This chain uses TRBV4-1 with TRBJ1-4; a possible D gene is TRBD1 (6 bases). Trimming shortened V by 0 bases and J by 3 bases, and 17 bases separated the two germline ends. Germline loops: CDR1 MGHRA, CDR2 YSYEKL. The CDR3 has 18 amino acids. This chain's CDR3 is CASSQDLPGQYSNEKLFF. DNA of the CDR3: TGCGCCAGCAGCCAAGATCTTCCAGGACAGTACTCTAATGAAAAACTGTTTTTT.

The chain links TRBV13 to TRBJ1-1; D unclear. V shed 5 bases and J shed 1 base, with 14 bases lying between them. Germline loops: CDR1 PRHDT, CDR2 FYEKMQ (reference sequence). The CDR3 has 15 residues. CDR3 sequence reads: CASSPLGLGNTEAFF. DNA for the CDR3: TGTGCCAGCAGCCCCCTAGGATTGGGGAACACTGAAGCTTTCTTT.

This clonotype has ten or more counts. The chain combines TRBV7-9 with TRBJ2-7; 9 positions agree with TRBD1. This CDR3 region has 15 residues. Per the germline V gene, CDR1 is SEHNR and CDR2 is FQNEAQ (reference sequence). After removal of 4 bases from V and 4 bases from J, the junction contained 8 bases not matched to a gene. CDR3 sequence: CASSSPAGQGYEQYF. The CDR3 nucleotides read TGTGCCAGCAGCTCCCCGGCGGGACAGGGTTACGAGCAGTACTTC.

Comments on this clonotype: A much bigger clone sits one base away, suggesting this may be a read error. This chain joins TRBV29-1 and TRBJ2-7, with 11 bases aligning to TRBD2. With 7 bases clipped from V and 9 bases from J, the junction kept 17 bases outside the gene matches. The CDR3 has 15 amino acids. The germline CDR1 and CDR2 sequences are SQVTM and ANQGSEA. CDR3 in DNA: TGCAGCGCCGAACAGGGTGGCCTAGCGGGAGGCGGGCAGTACTTC. Translating it yields CSAEQGGLAGGGQYF.

This clonotype was counted at least ten times. V is TRBV5-1 and J is TRBJ2-5, with D hard to call. The length of the CDR3 is 14 residues. Germline V CDR1 and CDR2: SGHRS, YFSETQ. Trimming removed 0 bases at V and 0 bases at J, with 6 bases between. The CDR3 nucleotides read TGCGCCAGCAGCTTGGAAAACGACCAAGAGACCCAGTACTTC. Its translation: CASSLENDQETQYF.

This clonotype was counted ten times or more. CDR3 in DNA: TGTGCCAGCAGTTTGCAACAGGGGGTTGATGAGCAGTTCTTC. Protein: CASSLQQGVDEQFF. The V gene is TRBV27, the J gene TRBJ2-1, with TRBD1 matching 8 bases. Per germline, CDR1 MNHEY and CDR2 SMNVEV (reference sequence). This CDR3 is 14 amino acids long. The junction had 6 bases not matched to a gene; V was cut back by 3 bases and J by 8 bases.

This clonotype was picked up a small number of times. This rearrangement joins TRBV6-2 or TRBV6-3 to TRBJ2-5; the match to TRBD2 covers 7 bases. V dropped 0 bases and J dropped 0; count of bases not matched to a gene: 19. The CDR3 has 21 amino acids. Germline-derived CDR1 and CDR2 are MNHEY and SVGEGT. The CDR3 nucleotides read TGTGCCAGCAGTTACTCCCCAAGGGAAGCGGGGACCAACACGTACCAAGAGACCCAGTACTTC. Protein: CASSYSPREAGTNTYQETQYF.

V is TRBV4-3 and J is TRBJ2-7; 8 positions match TRBD2. The junction had 3 bases not matched to a gene; V was cut back by 0 bases and J by 2 bases. CDR1 and CDR2 (germline): LGHNA, YSLEER. This CDR3 has 15 amino acids. The CDR3 loop reads CASSQDRAGAYEQYF. The CDR3 DNA reads as TGCGCCAGCAGCCAAGATCGAGCGGGAGCCTACGAGCAGTACTTC.

This clonotype has just a few counts. V gene TRBV24-1 combines with J gene TRBJ2-3; 8 bases map to TRBD2. Per germline, CDR1 KGHDR and CDR2 SFDVKD. The junction had 3 bases not matched to a gene; V was cut back by 6 bases and J by 5 bases. The CDR3 length is 13 residues. In nucleotides, the CDR3 is TGTGCCACCAGTAGCGGGAGTGGAGATACGCAGTATTTT. This codes for CATSSGSGDTQYF.